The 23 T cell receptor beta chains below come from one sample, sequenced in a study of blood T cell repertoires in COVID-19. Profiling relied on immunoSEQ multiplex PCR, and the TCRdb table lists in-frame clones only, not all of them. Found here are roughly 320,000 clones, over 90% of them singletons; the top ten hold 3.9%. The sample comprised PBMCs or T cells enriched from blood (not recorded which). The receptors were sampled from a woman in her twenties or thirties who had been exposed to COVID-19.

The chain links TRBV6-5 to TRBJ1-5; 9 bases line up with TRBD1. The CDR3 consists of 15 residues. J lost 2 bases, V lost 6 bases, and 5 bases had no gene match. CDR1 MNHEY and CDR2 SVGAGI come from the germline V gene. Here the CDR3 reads CASRPGQGRNQPQHF. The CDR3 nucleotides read TGTGCCAGCAGACCCGGACAGGGGCGCAATCAGCCCCAGCATTTT.

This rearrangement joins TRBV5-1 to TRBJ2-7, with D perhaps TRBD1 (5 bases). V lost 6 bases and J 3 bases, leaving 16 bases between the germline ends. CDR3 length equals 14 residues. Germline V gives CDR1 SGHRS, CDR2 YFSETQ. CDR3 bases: TGCGCCAGCACCCGGTCCACCCAGGGCTACGAGCAGTACTTC. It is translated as CASTRSTQGYEQYF. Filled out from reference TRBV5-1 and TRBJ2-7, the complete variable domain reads KAGVTQTPRYLIKTRGQQVTLSCSPISGHRSVSWYQQTPGQGLQFLFEYFSETQRNKGNFPGRFSGRQFSNSRSEMNVSTLELGDSALYLCASTRSTQGYEQYFGPGTRLTVT.

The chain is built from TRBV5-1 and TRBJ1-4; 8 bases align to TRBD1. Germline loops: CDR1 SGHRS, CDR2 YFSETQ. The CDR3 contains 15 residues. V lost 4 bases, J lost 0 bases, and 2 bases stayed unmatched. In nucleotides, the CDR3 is TGCGCCAGCAGCGACAGGGGATCAACTAATGAAAAACTGTTTTTT. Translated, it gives CASSDRGSTNEKLFF.

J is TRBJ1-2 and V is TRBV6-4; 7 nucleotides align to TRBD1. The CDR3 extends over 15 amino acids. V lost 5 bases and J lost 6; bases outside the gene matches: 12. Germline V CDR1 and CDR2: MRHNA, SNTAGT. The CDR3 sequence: CASSPRTGHWDGYTF. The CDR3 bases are TGTGCCAGCAGTCCCAGGACAGGCCATTGGGATGGCTACACCTTC.

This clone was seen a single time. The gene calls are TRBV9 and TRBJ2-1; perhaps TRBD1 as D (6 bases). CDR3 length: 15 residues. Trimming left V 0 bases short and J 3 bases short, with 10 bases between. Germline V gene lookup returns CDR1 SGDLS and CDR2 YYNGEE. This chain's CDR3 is CASSVDRAIYNEQFF. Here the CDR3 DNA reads TGTGCCAGCAGCGTAGACAGGGCCATCTACAATGAGCAGTTCTTC.

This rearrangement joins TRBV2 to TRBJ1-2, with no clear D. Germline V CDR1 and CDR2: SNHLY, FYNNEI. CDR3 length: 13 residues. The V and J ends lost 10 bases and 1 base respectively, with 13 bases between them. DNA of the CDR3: TGTGCCACCATGGCGGCAGATAACTATGGCTACACCTTC. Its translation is CATMAADNYGYTF.

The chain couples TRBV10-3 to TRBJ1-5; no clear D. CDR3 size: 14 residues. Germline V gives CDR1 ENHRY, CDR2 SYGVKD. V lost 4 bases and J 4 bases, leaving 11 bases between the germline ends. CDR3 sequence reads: CAISVSNRNQPQHF. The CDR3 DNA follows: TGTGCCATCAGTGTAAGTAACAGAAATCAGCCCCAGCATTTT.

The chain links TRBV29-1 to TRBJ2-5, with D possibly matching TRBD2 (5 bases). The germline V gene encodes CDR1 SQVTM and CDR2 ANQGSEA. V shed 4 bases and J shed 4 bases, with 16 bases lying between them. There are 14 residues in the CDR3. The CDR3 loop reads CSVVMIGVGETQYF. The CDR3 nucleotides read TGCAGCGTTGTCATGATCGGGGTAGGAGAGACCCAGTACTTC.

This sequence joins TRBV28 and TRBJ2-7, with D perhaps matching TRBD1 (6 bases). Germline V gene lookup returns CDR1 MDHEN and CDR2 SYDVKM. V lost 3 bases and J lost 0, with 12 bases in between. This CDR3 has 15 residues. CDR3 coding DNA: TGTGCCAGCAGTTTTCAAGGGACACACTCCTACGAGCAGTACTTC. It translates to CASSFQGTHSYEQYF.

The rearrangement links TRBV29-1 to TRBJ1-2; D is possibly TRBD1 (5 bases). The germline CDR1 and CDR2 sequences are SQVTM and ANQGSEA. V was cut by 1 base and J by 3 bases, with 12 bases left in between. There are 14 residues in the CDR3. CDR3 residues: CSVEAQGRDYGYTF. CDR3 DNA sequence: TGCAGCGTTGAAGCCCAGGGTAGAGACTATGGCTACACCTTC.

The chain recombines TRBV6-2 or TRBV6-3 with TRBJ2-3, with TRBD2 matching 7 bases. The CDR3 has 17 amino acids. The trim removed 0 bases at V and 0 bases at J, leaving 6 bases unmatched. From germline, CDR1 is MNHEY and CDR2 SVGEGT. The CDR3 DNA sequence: TGTGCCAGCAGTTACTCGATGCTAGCGGTTAGCACAGATACGCAGTATTTT. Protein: CASSYSMLAVSTDTQYF.

CDR3 DNA sequence: TGTGCCAGCAGCCCCCCCGTCCAGGGATCCCACACTGAAGCTTTCTTT. The encoded protein is CASSPPVQGSHTEAFF. The V gene is TRBV11-2, the J gene TRBJ1-1; D possibly corresponds to TRBD1 (5 bases). CDR1 SGHAT and CDR2 FQNNGV come from the germline V gene. Trimming removed 5 bases at V and 3 bases at J, with 19 bases between. This CDR3 comprises 16 residues.

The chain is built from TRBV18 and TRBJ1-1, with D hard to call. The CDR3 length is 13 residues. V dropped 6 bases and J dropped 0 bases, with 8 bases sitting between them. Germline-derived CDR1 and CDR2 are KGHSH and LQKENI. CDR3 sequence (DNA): TGTGCCAGCTCCGACAATTTGAACACTGAAGCTTTCTTT. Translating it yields CASSDNLNTEAFF. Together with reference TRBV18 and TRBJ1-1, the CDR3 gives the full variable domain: NAGVMQNPRHLVRRRGQEARLRCSPMKGHSHVYWYRQLPEEGLKFMVYLQKENIIDESGMPKERFSAEFPKEGPSILRIQQVVRGDSAAYFCASSDNLNTEAFFGQGTRLTVV.

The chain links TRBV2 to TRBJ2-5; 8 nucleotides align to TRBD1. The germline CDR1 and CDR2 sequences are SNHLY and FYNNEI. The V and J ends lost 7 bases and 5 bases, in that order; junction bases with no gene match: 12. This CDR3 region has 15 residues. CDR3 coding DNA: TGTGCCAGCACCCTCCTCAGGGGGCTTGGTGAGACCCAGTACTTC. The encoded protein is CASTLLRGLGETQYF.

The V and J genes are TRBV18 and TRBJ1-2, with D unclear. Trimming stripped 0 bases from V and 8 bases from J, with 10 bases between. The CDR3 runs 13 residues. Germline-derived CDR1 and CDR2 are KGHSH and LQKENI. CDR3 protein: CASSPPRLGGYTF. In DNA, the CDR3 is TGTGCCAGCTCACCACCTCGACTCGGCGGCTACACCTTC.

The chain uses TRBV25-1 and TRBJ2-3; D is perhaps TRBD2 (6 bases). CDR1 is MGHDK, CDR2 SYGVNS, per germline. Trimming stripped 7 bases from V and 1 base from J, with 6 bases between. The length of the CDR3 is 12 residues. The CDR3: CASTGGTDTQYF. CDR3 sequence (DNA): TGTGCCAGCACGGGGGGCACAGATACGCAGTATTTT.

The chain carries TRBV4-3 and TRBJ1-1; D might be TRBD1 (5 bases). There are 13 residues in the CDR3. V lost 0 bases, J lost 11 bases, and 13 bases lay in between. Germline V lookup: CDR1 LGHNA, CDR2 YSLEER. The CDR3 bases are TGCGCCAGCAGCCAAGATCAGGGCCTTGACGCTTTCTTT. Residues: CASSQDQGLDAFF.

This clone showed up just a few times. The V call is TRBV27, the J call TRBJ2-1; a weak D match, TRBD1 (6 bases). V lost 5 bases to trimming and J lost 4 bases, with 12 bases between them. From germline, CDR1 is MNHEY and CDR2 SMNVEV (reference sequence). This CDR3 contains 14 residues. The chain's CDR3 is CASSGTRAYNEQFF. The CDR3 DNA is TGTGCCAGCAGTGGGACAAGAGCTTACAATGAGCAGTTCTTC.

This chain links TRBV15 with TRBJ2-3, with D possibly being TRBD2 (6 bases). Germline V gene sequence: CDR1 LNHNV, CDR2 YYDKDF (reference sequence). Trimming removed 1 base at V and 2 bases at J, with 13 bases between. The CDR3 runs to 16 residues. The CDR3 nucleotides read TGTGCCACCAGCAGAGTACCCGGCGGGACCACAGATACGCAGTATTTT. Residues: CATSRVPGGTTDTQYF.

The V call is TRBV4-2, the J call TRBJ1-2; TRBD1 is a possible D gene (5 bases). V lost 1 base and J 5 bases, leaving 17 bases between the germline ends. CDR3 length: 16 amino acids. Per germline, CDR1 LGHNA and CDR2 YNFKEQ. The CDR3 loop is CASSQGVSGPTYGYTF. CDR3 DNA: TGTGCCAGCAGCCAAGGAGTGTCAGGGCCGACTTATGGCTACACCTTC.

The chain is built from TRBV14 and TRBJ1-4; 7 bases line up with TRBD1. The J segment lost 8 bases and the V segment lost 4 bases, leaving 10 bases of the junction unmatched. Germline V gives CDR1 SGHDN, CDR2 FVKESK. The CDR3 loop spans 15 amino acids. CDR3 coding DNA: TGTGCCAGCAGCCGAAGGAGGGGGCTGGGGGAAAAACTGTTTTTT. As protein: CASSRRRGLGEKLFF.

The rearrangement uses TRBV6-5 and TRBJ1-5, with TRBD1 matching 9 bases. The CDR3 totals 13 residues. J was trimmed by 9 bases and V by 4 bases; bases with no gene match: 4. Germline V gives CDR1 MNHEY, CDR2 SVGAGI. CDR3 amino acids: CASSWDRARPQHF. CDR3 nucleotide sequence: TGTGCCAGCAGTTGGGACAGGGCGCGGCCCCAGCATTTT.

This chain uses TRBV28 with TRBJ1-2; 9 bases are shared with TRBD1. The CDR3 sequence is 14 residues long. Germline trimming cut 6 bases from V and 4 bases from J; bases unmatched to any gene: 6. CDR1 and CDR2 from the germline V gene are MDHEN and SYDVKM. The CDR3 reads CASSPRTGVYGYTF. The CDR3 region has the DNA TGTGCCAGCAGCCCACGGACAGGGGTCTATGGCTACACCTTC.